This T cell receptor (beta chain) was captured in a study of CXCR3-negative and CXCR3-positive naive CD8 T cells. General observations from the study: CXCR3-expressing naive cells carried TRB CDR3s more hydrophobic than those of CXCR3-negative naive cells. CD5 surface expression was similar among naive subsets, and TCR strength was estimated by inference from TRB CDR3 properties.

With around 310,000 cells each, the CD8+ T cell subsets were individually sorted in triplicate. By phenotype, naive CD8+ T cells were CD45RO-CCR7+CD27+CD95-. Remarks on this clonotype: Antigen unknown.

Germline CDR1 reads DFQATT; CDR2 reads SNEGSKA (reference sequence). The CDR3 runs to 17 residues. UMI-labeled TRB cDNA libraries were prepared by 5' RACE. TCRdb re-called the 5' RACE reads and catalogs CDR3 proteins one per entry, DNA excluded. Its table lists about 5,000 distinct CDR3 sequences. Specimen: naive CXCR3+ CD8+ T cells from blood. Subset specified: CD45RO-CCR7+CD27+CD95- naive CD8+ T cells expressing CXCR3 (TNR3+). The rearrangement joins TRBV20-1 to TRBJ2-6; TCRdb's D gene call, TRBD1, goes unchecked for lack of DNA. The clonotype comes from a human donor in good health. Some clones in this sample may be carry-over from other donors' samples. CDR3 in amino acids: CSARDRGTATGANVLTF.